The clone carrying this T cell receptor beta chain was seen just once. The source of the sample is a study of technical replicates of blood from a few donors. TCRdb keeps only in-frame clones here, not all; method: immunoSEQ multiplex PCR. The table lists about 68,000 clones, about 97% of them singletons, with about 0.26% in the top ten. The CDR3 sequence is 13 residues long. Losses at the gene ends were 4 bases for V and 7 bases for J; bases not matched to a gene: 8. Germline V gene lookup returns CDR1 GTSNPN and CDR2 SVGIG (reference sequence). This TCR was sampled from a human donor in good health. The sample consisted of T cells isolated from PBMCs. The chain has TRBV30 and TRBJ2-7, with 9 bases that match TRBD1. This CDR3 reads CAWNDRGIGEQYF. As DNA, the CDR3 is TGTGCCTGGAATGACAGGGGGATTGGTGAGCAGTACTTC.